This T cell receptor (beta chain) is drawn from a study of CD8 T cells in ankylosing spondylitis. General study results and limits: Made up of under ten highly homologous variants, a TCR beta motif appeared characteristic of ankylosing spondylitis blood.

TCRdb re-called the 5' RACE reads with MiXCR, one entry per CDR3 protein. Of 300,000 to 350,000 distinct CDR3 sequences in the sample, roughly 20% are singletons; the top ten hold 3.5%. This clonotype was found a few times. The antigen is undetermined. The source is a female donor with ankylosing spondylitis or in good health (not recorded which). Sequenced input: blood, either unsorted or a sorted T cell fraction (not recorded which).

CDR3 loop: CASSFSGTGNEQYF. In DNA form, the CDR3 reads TGTGCCAGCAGTTTCTCCGGGACAGGCAACGAGCAGTACTTC. The genes are TRBV7-9 and TRBJ2-7; 8 nucleotides match TRBD1. Germline CDR1 reads SEHNR; CDR2 reads FQNEAQ (reference sequence). The V segment lost 6 bases and the J segment 5 bases; nucleotides outside the gene matches: 9. This CDR3 region has 14 residues.